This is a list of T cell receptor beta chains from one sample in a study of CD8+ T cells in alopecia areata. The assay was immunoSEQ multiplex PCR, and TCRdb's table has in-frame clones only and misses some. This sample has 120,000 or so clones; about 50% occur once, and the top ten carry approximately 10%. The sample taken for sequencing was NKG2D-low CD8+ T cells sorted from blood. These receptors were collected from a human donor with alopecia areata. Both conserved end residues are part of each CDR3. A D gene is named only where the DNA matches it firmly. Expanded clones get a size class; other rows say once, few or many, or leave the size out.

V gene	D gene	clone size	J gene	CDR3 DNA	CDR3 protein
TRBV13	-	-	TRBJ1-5	TGTGCCAGCAGCTTACGAGGCCCGGAACAGCCCCAGCATTTT	CASSLRGPEQPQHF
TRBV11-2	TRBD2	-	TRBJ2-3	TGTGCCAGCAGCTTAGAGGAAGGGCGGGGGGTTCGAGATACGCAGTATTTT	CASSLEEGRGVRDTQYF
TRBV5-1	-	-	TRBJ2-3	TGCGCCAGCTGGCCAGCCGAAGAAAGCACAGATACGCAGTATTTT	CASWPAEESTDTQYF
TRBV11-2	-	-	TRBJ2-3	TGTGCCAGCAGCTCCTTTTGGGGAACAGATACGCAGTATTTT	CASSSFWGTDTQYF
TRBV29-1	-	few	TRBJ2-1	TGCAGCGTTGTCAATTACAATGAGCAGTTCTTC	CSVVNYNEQFF
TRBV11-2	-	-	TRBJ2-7	TGTGCCAGCAGCCGGGTGTCTATAACGGACGAGCAGTACTTC	CASSRVSITDEQYF
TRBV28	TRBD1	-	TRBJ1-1	TGTGCCAGCAGTCCCTACAGGGGGAACACTGAAGCTTTCTTT	CASSPYRGNTEAFF
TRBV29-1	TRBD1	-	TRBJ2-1	TGCAGCGTCCAGGGTGGGTCCGGGACAGGGGACAATGAGCAGTTCTTC	CSVQGGSGTGDNEQFF
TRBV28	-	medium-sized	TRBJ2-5	TGTGCCAGCAGCGATCCCAGGTACCAAGAGACCCAGTACTTC	CASSDPRYQETQYF
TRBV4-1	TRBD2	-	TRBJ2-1	TGCGCCAGCAGCCATGCGGGGGGGAGCTCCTACAATGAGCAGTTCTTC	CASSHAGGSSYNEQFF
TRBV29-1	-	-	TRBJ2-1	TGCAGCGTTGAAGAGGTCGGCAGGGGCAATGAGCAGTTCTTC	CSVEEVGRGNEQFF
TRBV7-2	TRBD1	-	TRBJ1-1	TGTGCCAGCAGCACTGACAGGGGGAACACTGAAGCTTTCTTT	CASSTDRGNTEAFF
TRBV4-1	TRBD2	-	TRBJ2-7	TGCGCCAGCAGCCAGCTAGCGGGCTACGAGCAGTACTTC	CASSQLAGYEQYF
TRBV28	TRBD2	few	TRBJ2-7	TGTGCCAGCAACGAGCGGGAGTGGGGCGAGCAGTACTTC	CASNEREWGEQYF
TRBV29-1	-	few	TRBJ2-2	TGCAGCGTTGAGGCGCAGGGCCCAAACACCGGGGAGCTGTTTTTT	CSVEAQGPNTGELFF